The present TCR beta chain was sequenced within a study of cytomegalovirus exposure and HLA in healthy donors. Study-wide results and caveats: In a later analysis, a genetic analysis reported fewer productive-TCR N-insertions in an Asian-associated ancestry cluster than the cohort average. Follow-up analysis seemed to connect common viral pathogens with several of the most significant clusters identified.

About this clone itself: Its cognate antigen is unknown.

This CDR3 region has 16 residues. Per germline, CDR1 SGHTS and CDR2 YDEGEE. The ends lost 5 bases at V and 2 bases at J; junction bases unmatched: 10. Vbeta (60) and Jbeta (13) primers were used in the PCR. The table came from immunoSEQ multiplex PCR; TCRdb's copy has only in-frame clones and leaves some out. The repertoire holds more than 150,000 clones, around 81% seen once, with approximately 2% in the top ten. Everyone who donated was a healthy bone marrow donor. The gene calls are TRBV5-8 and TRBJ1-1; TRBD1 aligns across 9 bases. This TCR was recovered from a woman in her 30s in good health and CMV-seronegative. Input material: PBMCs. The CDR3 DNA follows: TGTGCCAGCAGGGTTGGGACAGGGAGAAAAAACACTGAAGCTTTCTTT. This sequence encodes CASRVGTGRKNTEAFF.